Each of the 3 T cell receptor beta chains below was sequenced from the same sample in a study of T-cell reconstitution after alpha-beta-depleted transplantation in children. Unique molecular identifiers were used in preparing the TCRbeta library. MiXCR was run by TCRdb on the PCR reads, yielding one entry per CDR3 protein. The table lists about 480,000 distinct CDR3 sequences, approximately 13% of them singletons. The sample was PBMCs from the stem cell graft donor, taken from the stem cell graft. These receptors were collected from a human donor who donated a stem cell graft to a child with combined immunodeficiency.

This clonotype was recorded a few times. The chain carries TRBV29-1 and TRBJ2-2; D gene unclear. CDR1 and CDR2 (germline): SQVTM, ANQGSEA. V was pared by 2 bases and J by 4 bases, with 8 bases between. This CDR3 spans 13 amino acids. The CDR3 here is CSVESSFTGELFF. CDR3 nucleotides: TGCAGCGTTGAAAGCAGTTTCACCGGGGAGCTGTTTTTT.

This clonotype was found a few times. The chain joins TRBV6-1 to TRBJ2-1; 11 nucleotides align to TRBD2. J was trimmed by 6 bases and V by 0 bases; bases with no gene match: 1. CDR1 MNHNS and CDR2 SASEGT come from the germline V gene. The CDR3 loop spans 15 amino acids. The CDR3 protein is CASSEASGGANEQFF. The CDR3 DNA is TGTGCCAGCAGTGAAGCTAGCGGGGGGGCCAATGAGCAGTTCTTC.

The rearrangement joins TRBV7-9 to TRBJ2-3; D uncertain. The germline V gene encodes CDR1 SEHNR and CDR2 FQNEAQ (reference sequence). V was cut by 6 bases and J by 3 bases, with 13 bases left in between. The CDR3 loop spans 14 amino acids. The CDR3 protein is CASSQGMGTDTQYF. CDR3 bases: TGTGCCAGCAGTCAAGGGATGGGGACAGATACGCAGTATTTT.